This T cell receptor (beta chain) was sequenced during a study of regulatory T cells in long-lasting Graves disease. The time point here: newly diagnosed GD, antithyroid drugs for less than 3 months. PBMC RNA served as the TCR library source. The CDR3 loop spans 16 amino acids. The V end was cut by 4 bases, the J end by 0 bases, with 16 bases between. In germline, CDR1 is LNHDA, CDR2 SQIVND (reference sequence). Through Arm-PCR of CDR3 regions and iRepertoire HTBI primers, TCR beta libraries were built. One entry per CDR3 protein, called by TCRdb with MiXCR from the multiplex PCR reads. The table has about 430,000 distinct CDR3 sequences, 15% seen once. These data were likewise used in another study, on T cells in Graves' hyperthyroidism and ophthalmopathy. Turning to that study: A model of 13 V-J features distinguished ophthalmopathy from stable hyperthyroidism.

The genes are TRBV19 and TRBJ2-7; no clear D. The sequence came from a woman in her thirties or forties with Graves disease. Specimen: peripheral blood mononuclear cells (PBMCs), collected at new diagnosis, from a patient treated with antithyroid drugs. This CDR3 is CASSRGYGKTSYEQYF. CDR3 coding DNA: TGTGCCAGTAGTAGGGGATATGGGAAAACCTCCTACGAGCAGTACTTC.